This is a list of T cell receptor beta chains from one sample in a study of T-cell memory formation after mild COVID-19. TCRdb re-called the 5' RACE reads through MiXCR, storing one row per CDR3 protein. The sample consists of 300,000 to 350,000 distinct CDR3 sequences, under 15% of them appearing once. The sample taken for sequencing was PBMCs or a T cell subset sorted from them (not recorded which). The receptors derive from a young man who had mild COVID-19 (a few samples of this study predate the infection). Cell type and time point are not known. The CDR3 runs from the conserved cysteine through the conserved F or W. D genes are given only for firm matches. The size field is filled for only some rows; it gives once, few, many or a size class.

D gene: .; V gene: TRBV28; clone size: .; J gene: TRBJ1-6; CDR3 DNA: TGTGCCAGCGAGGTCGCGGGATCGACACCCCTCCACTTT; CDR3 protein: CASEVAGSTPLHF
D gene: TRBD1; V gene: TRBV6-6; clone size: few; J gene: TRBJ1-2; CDR3 DNA: TGTGCCAGCAGTTACTCGGGGACAGTCTATGGCTACACCTTC; CDR3 protein: CASSYSGTVYGYTF
D gene: .; V gene: TRBV4-1; clone size: .; J gene: TRBJ2-7; CDR3 DNA: TGCGCCAGCAGCCAACCGGGACGGAGCTCCTACGAGCAGTACTTC; CDR3 protein: CASSQPGRSSYEQYF
D gene: .; V gene: TRBV28; clone size: once; J gene: TRBJ1-4; CDR3 DNA: TGTGCCAGCAGCCCCCCAGGAGCTAATGAAAAACTGTTTTTT; CDR3 protein: CASSPPGANEKLFF
D gene: .; V gene: TRBV9; clone size: few; J gene: TRBJ2-3; CDR3 DNA: TGTGCCAGCTCCGGGACCGCACGAGATACGCAGTATTTT; CDR3 protein: CASSGTARDTQYF
D gene: .; V gene: TRBV5-6; clone size: .; J gene: TRBJ1-1; CDR3 DNA: TGTGCCAGCAGCTTGCGGGGCCCGATGAACGCTGAAGCTTTCTTT; CDR3 protein: CASSLRGPMNAEAFF
D gene: .; V gene: TRBV5-1; clone size: .; J gene: TRBJ2-7; CDR3 DNA: TGCGCCAGCAGGATACAGGGAGCGGCCGAGCAGTACTTC; CDR3 protein: CASRIQGAAEQYF
D gene: .; V gene: TRBV4-3; clone size: .; J gene: TRBJ2-1; CDR3 DNA: TGCGCCAGCAGCCAGGGTCCTGTGGGGGGCCTTGATGAGCAGTTCTTC; CDR3 protein: CASSQGPVGGLDEQFF
D gene: .; V gene: TRBV24-1; clone size: few; J gene: TRBJ2-2; CDR3 DNA: TGTGCCACCAGTGATTGGAGAGTGGACCGGGAGCTGTTTTTT; CDR3 protein: CATSDWRVDRELFF
D gene: TRBD1; V gene: TRBV4-3; clone size: .; J gene: TRBJ1-2; CDR3 DNA: TGCGCCAGCAGCCAAGTACAGGGGGACCCTTATGGCTACACCTTC; CDR3 protein: CASSQVQGDPYGYTF
D gene: .; V gene: TRBV4-2; clone size: .; J gene: TRBJ2-1; CDR3 DNA: TGTGCCAGCAGCCACGGAACCCTCCGGACAGACAATGAGCAGTTCTTC; CDR3 protein: CASSHGTLRTDNEQFF